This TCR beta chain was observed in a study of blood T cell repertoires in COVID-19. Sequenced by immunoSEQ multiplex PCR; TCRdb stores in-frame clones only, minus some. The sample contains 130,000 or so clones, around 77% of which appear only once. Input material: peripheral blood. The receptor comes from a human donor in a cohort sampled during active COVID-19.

Here the CDR3 reads CASSQTQGASQPQHF. CDR3 DNA sequence: TGCGCCAGCAGCCAAACACAGGGGGCAAGTCAGCCCCAGCATTTT. The rearrangement joins TRBV4-1 to TRBJ1-5, with TRBD1 matching over 9 bases. The CDR3 spans 15 residues. The trim removed 2 bases at V and 6 bases at J, leaving 5 bases unmatched. The germline gives CDR1 MGHRA, CDR2 YSYEKL.